Presented here are 27 T cell receptor beta chains from one specimen sequenced in a study of cytomegalovirus exposure and HLA in healthy donors. The data were produced by immunoSEQ multiplex PCR, yet TCRdb's version contains in-frame clones alone and is incomplete. The sample holds about 130,000 clones, 80% to 90% seen once. The sample consisted of PBMCs. Every receptor here comes from a woman aged 18-29 years in good health and CMV-seronegative.

The V and J genes are TRBV5-6 and TRBJ2-1; 11 bases align to TRBD2. CDR1 is SGHDT, CDR2 YYEEEE, per germline. V gave up 6 bases and J gave up 5 bases; unmatched junction bases: 4. CDR3 length: 14 residues. The CDR3 region has the DNA TGTGCCAGCACCGTAGCGGGGGGGGACAATGAGCAGTTCTTC. It specifies CASTVAGGDNEQFF. The full variable domain, its missing parts supplied by reference TRBV5-6 and TRBJ2-1, is DAGVTQSPTHLIKTRGQQVTLRCSPKSGHDTVSWYQQALGQGPQFIFQYYEEEERQRGNFPDRFSGHQFPNYSSELNVNALLLGDSALYLCASTVAGGDNEQFFGPGTRLTVL.

This clone showed up just once. The rearrangement uses TRBV23-1 and TRBJ1-5; D is undetermined. TRBV23-1 is given ORF status, its function remaining uncertain. Deletions cut 3 bases from V and 9 bases from J, with 15 bases between. The length of the CDR3 is 14 residues. The CDR3 DNA is TGCGCCAGCAGTCATTCCCGGGAGCACCGGCCCCAGCATTTT. It is translated as CASSHSREHRPQHF.

The genes are TRBV6-1 and TRBJ2-3; TRBD1 matches at 9 bases. CDR1 is MNHNS, CDR2 SASEGT, per germline. Trimming at V came to 5 bases and at J to 6 bases, leaving 9 bases not matched to a gene. The CDR3 has 15 residues. The CDR3 nucleotides read TGTGCCAGCAGTCATAACAGGGGGCCCGTCGATACGCAGTATTTT. Protein product: CASSHNRGPVDTQYF.

CDR3 sequence reads: CASSLARDGTGSYEQYF. CDR3 nucleotides: TGTGCCAGCAGCTTAGCCAGGGACGGGACAGGGTCCTACGAGCAGTACTTC. V and J are TRBV7-9 and TRBJ2-7, with 9 bases identical to TRBD1. The CDR3 has 17 amino acids. Trimming at V came to 0 bases and at J to 1 base, leaving 7 bases not matched to a gene. Germline V gene data show CDR1 as SEHNR and CDR2 as FQNEAQ (reference sequence).

The chain carries TRBV2 and TRBJ1-4; D is perhaps TRBD1 (6 bases). This CDR3 has 14 residues. V was clipped by 8 bases and J by 2 bases, with 12 bases between them. CDR1 is SNHLY, CDR2 FYNNEI, per germline. In nucleotides, the CDR3 is TGTGCCAGCGCAAACAGGGCGACTAATGAAAAACTGTTTTTT. This translates into CASANRATNEKLFF.

J is TRBJ1-2 and V is TRBV2; D is ambiguous. Germline CDR1 is SNHLY and CDR2 is FYNNEI. The CDR3 sequence is 14 residues long. Trimming removed 3 bases at V and 2 bases at J, with 10 bases between. The CDR3 DNA sequence: TGTGCCAGCAGTGAGCCAGTCTTGAACTATGGCTACACCTTC. It translates to CASSEPVLNYGYTF. Variable domain in full (rest from reference TRBV2 and TRBJ1-2): EPEVTQTPSHQVTQMGQEVILRCVPISNHLYFYWYRQILGQKVEFLVSFYNNEISEKSEIFDDQFSVERPDGSNFTLKIRSTKLEDSAMYFCASSEPVLNYGYTFGSGTRLTVV.

This chain links TRBV5-1 with TRBJ1-2; 9 bases line up with TRBD1. CDR1 is SGHRS and CDR2 is YFSETQ in the germline V gene. CDR3 length equals 14 residues. The V and J ends lost 3 bases and 8 bases, in that order; junction bases with no gene match: 8. The CDR3 DNA follows: TGCGCCAGCAGCTACACAGGGGGCGCGGACGGCTACACCTTC. This encodes CASSYTGGADGYTF.

The V gene is TRBV27, the J gene TRBJ2-7; D gene unclear. The germline gives CDR1 MNHEY, CDR2 SMNVEV (reference sequence). Trimming took off 6 bases at V and 0 bases at J, with 12 bases between the two ends. The CDR3 sequence is 14 residues long. The CDR3 protein is CASRPRQASYEQYV. The CDR3 region has the DNA TGTGCCAGCAGACCCCGGCAGGCCTCCTACGAGCAGTACGTC.

This chain connects TRBV6-5 to TRBJ2-3; D may be TRBD1 (5 bases). This CDR3 comprises 13 residues. CDR1 and CDR2 (germline): MNHEY, SVGAGI. Trimming stripped 7 bases from V and 2 bases from J, with 10 bases between. CDR3 protein: CASTGQNTDTQYF. As DNA, the CDR3 is TGTGCCAGCACTGGACAAAACACAGATACGCAGTATTTT.

The rearrangement joins TRBV7-2 to TRBJ2-7; TRBD2 matches at 13 bases. CDR1 and CDR2 from the germline V gene are SGHTA and FQGNSA. The CDR3 spans 15 residues. With 1 base clipped from V and 4 bases from J, the junction kept 1 base outside the gene matches. CDR3 sequence: CASSLGTSGSYEQYF. The CDR3, as DNA: TGTGCCAGCAGCTTAGGGACTAGCGGGAGTTACGAGCAGTACTTC.

V and J are TRBV7-6 and TRBJ2-1; 7 bases match TRBD1. The junction had 5 bases not matched to a gene; V was cut back by 0 bases and J by 6 bases. This CDR3 has 15 amino acids. Germline V gene lookup returns CDR1 SGHVS and CDR2 FNYEAQ. The chain's CDR3 is CASSLAQGTGNEQFF. CDR3 nucleotide sequence: TGTGCCAGCAGCTTAGCACAGGGGACGGGCAATGAGCAGTTCTTC.

The rearrangement joins TRBV30 to TRBJ2-3, with 11 bases that match TRBD2. The CDR3 is 16 residues long. Trimming took 0 bases from V and 2 from J; bases not matched to a gene: 4. CDR1 is GTSNPN and CDR2 is SVGIG in the germline V gene (reference sequence). The CDR3 DNA sequence: TGTGCCTGGAGTGTACTGGGACTAGCGGTCACAGATACGCAGTATTTT. Translating gives CAWSVLGLAVTDTQYF.

This chain uses TRBV6-5 with TRBJ1-5, with 9 bases that match TRBD1. The CDR3 runs 15 residues. Germline V lookup: CDR1 MNHEY, CDR2 SVGAGI. V lost 4 bases, J lost 4 bases, and 5 bases stayed unmatched. CDR3 sequence: CASSSAGTGNQPQHF. The CDR3 DNA follows: TGTGCCAGCAGTTCTGCCGGGACAGGGAATCAGCCCCAGCATTTT.

This clone was recorded only once. This chain joins TRBV30 and TRBJ1-2; perhaps TRBD1 as D (6 bases). There are 15 residues in the CDR3. CDR1 is GTSNPN, CDR2 SVGIG, per germline (reference sequence). Trimming shortened V by 5 bases and J by 5 bases, and 21 bases separated the two germline ends. CDR3 sequence reads: CAWAGARGAGYGYTF. The CDR3 coding sequence is TGTGCCTGGGCAGGAGCCCGGGGGGCGGGTTATGGCTACACCTTC.

The chain combines TRBV28 with TRBJ2-3, with 10 bases matching TRBD2. CDR1 and CDR2 from the germline V gene are MDHEN and SYDVKM. This CDR3 is 16 amino acids long. V was pared by 1 base and J by 3 bases, with 4 bases of the junction left unmatched. This CDR3 reads CASSLSGTSDTDTQYF. CDR3 bases: TGTGCCAGCAGTTTATCCGGGACTAGCGATACAGATACGCAGTATTTT.

This clone appeared once. The V gene is TRBV6-1, the J gene TRBJ2-5; 9 positions agree with TRBD2. Germline V lookup: CDR1 MNHNS, CDR2 SASEGT. The CDR3 extends over 15 amino acids. The junction had 7 bases not matched to a gene; V was cut back by 4 bases and J by 4 bases. The DNA of the CDR3 is TGTGCCAGCAGTGTGGCTAGCGGGATGAGAGAGACCCAGTACTTC. It codes for CASSVASGMRETQYF.

The chain uses TRBV28 and TRBJ1-4, with D possibly TRBD1 on 6 matching bases. Germline V lookup: CDR1 MDHEN, CDR2 SYDVKM. This CDR3 is 13 amino acids long. Trimming pared 7 bases from V and 3 bases from J, leaving 9 bases between. The CDR3 loop reads CASTGGPNEKLFF. In DNA form, the CDR3 reads TGTGCCAGCACGGGGGGCCCTAATGAAAAACTGTTTTTT.

This clone showed up just once. The chain uses TRBV6-5 and TRBJ2-1, with TRBD2 identical over 13 bases. Unmatched junction bases numbered 10, after V lost 7 bases and J lost 10 bases. The CDR3 extends over 15 amino acids. Germline V gives CDR1 MNHEY, CDR2 SVGAGI. The CDR3 sequence is CASTTGTSGALEQFF. The CDR3 nucleotides read TGTGCCAGCACCACCGGGACTAGCGGGGCCCTAGAGCAGTTCTTC.

The V gene is TRBV29-1, the J gene TRBJ2-1; 8 nucleotides match TRBD1. Germline assignment: CDR1 SQVTM and CDR2 ANQGSEA. The CDR3 consists of 13 residues. Unmatched junction bases numbered 9, after V lost 8 bases and J lost 6 bases. DNA of the CDR3: TGCAGCCTTGGACAGGGCGGTGGCAATGAGCAGTTCTTC. It translates to CSLGQGGGNEQFF.

This chain uses TRBV7-9 with TRBJ2-7; unclear D gene. The length of the CDR3 is 12 residues. Trimming stripped 8 bases from V and 0 bases from J, with 8 bases between. Germline V gives CDR1 SEHNR, CDR2 FQNEAQ (reference sequence). CDR3 DNA: TGTGCCAGCGTGTCCAGCTCCTACGAGCAGTACTTC. This encodes CASVSSSYEQYF.

Here the CDR3 reads CASRITGENTEAFF. CDR3 DNA sequence: TGTGCCAGTAGAATAACAGGTGAGAACACTGAAGCTTTCTTT. V gene TRBV19 combines with J gene TRBJ1-1; D possibly corresponds to TRBD1 (5 bases). Trimming stripped 6 bases from V and 1 base from J, with 12 bases between. Per the germline V gene, CDR1 is LNHDA and CDR2 is SQIVND (reference sequence). The CDR3 loop spans 14 amino acids.

The CDR3, as DNA: TGCGCCAGCAGCTGGAACTCGGACAGGGTGGTTGATACGCAGTATTTT. Protein sequence: CASSWNSDRVVDTQYF. V usage is TRBV5-1 and J usage is TRBJ2-3, with 8 bases lining up with TRBD1. The CDR3 spans 16 residues. The V gene's germline CDR1 is SGHRS and CDR2 YFSETQ. V lost 3 bases and J lost 6; bases outside the gene matches: 12.

This chain connects TRBV6-6 to TRBJ1-2; tentative D call: TRBD1 (6 bases). Deletions cut 6 bases from V and 4 bases from J, with 12 bases between. The CDR3 contains 13 residues. Looked up from germline, CDR1 is MNHNY and CDR2 is SVGAGI (reference sequence). In DNA, the CDR3 is TGTGCCAGCAGCGCAGGACAGCGCTATGGCTACACCTTC. Its protein product is CASSAGQRYGYTF.

The CDR3 loop reads CAWSGSGELFF. The CDR3 DNA reads TGTGCCTGGAGCGGTTCCGGGGAGCTGTTTTTT. V usage is TRBV30 and J usage is TRBJ2-2; D is ambiguous. Trimming shortened V by 3 bases and J by 6 bases, and 5 bases separated the two germline ends. The CDR3 spans 11 residues. Germline CDR1 reads GTSNPN; CDR2 reads SVGIG (reference sequence).

The V and J genes are TRBV14 and TRBJ2-7, with TRBD1 as a possible D gene (6 bases). The CDR3 extends over 13 amino acids. Trimming cost V 0 bases and J 6 bases, with 9 bases left between them. CDR1 and CDR2 from the germline V gene are SGHDN and FVKESK. As DNA, the CDR3 is TGTGCCAGCAGCCAAGATAGGGACACCGAGCAGTACGTC. Translated, it gives CASSQDRDTEQYV.

This chain uses TRBV7-9 with TRBJ2-3; perhaps D is TRBD1 or TRBD2 (7 bases each). Germline CDR1 is SEHNR and CDR2 is FQNEAQ (reference sequence). Trimming removed 10 bases from V and 6 bases from J, with 17 bases in between. The CDR3 is 13 amino acids. CDR3 amino acids: CATRGGVGDTQYF. In nucleotides, the CDR3 is TGTGCCACCAGGGGGGGAGTGGGCGATACGCAGTATTTT.

This chain joins TRBV5-6 and TRBJ2-1; no clear D. Trimming removed 1 base from V and 4 bases from J, with 9 bases in between. Germline V gives CDR1 SGHDT, CDR2 YYEEEE. The CDR3 totals 14 residues. This CDR3 reads CASSLYSLYNEQFF. The CDR3 DNA follows: TGTGCCAGCAGCTTGTACAGTCTGTACAATGAGCAGTTCTTC.